This is a list of T cell receptor beta chains from one sample in a study of graft-versus-host responses after intestinal transplantation. No antigen has been assigned to these receptors. This table comes from immunoSEQ multiplex PCR, and its TCRdb copy is limited to in-frame clones, with some not included. Here the sample spans 100,000 to 110,000 clones, about 90% being singletons. The material was unstimulated CD4+ T cells sorted from spleen or lymph node cells, obtained before transplant. All receptors come from a human donor who was the organ donor for an intestinal transplant. The CDR3 runs from the conserved cysteine through the conserved F or W. A D gene is named only where the DNA matches it firmly. The size of a clone is reported for some rows only, either as once, few or many, or as a class for expanded clones.

abundance | d_gene | j_gene | v_gene | CDR3nt | CDR3aa
. | TRBD1 | TRBJ2-5 | TRBV19 | TGTGCCAGTACTGGGACAGGGGGCTGGGAGACCCAGTACTTC | CASTGTGGWETQYF
. | TRBD1 | TRBJ2-2 | TRBV6-6 | TGTGCCAGCAGTTCGCGGACAGGGCCTACCGGGGAGCTGTTTTTT | CASSSRTGPTGELFF
. | TRBD2 | TRBJ2-5 | TRBV5-4 | TGTGCCAGCAGCTTGTTTTCTAGCGGGGGAGAGACCCAGTACTTC | CASSLFSSGGETQYF
once | . | TRBJ2-1 | TRBV5-1 | TGCGCCAGCAGGCAAAGCTCCTACAATGAGCAGTTCTTC | CASRQSSYNEQFF
. | . | TRBJ1-1 | TRBV5-1 | TGCGCCAGCAGCGCCACACTTATGAACACTGAAGCTTTCTTT | CASSATLMNTEAFF
. | TRBD2 | TRBJ2-3 | TRBV5-1 | TGCGCCAGCAGCTGGGGACTAGCGGGGGATGATACGCAGTATTTT | CASSWGLAGDDTQYF
. | . | TRBJ1-3 | TRBV5-6 | TGTGCCAGCAGCCCAGCGACTGGAAACACCATATATTTT | CASSPATGNTIYF
. | . | TRBJ2-2 | TRBV4-1 | TGCGCCAGCAGCCAAGGGCAGGGTAATTCCGGGGAGCTGTTTTTT | CASSQGQGNSGELFF
. | TRBD1 | TRBJ1-2 | TRBV29-1 | TGCAGCGTTAGCGGACAGGGAGATGGCTACACCTTC | CSVSGQGDGYTF
. | . | TRBJ2-7 | TRBV5-1 | TGCGCCAGCAGCTCGTTGCTCTCTCCAGGCTACGAGCAGTACTTC | CASSSLLSPGYEQYF
once | . | TRBJ1-1 | TRBV5-1 | TGCGCCAGCAGCGAGCGACAGGTTTTGAACACTGAAGCTTTCTTT | CASSERQVLNTEAFF
. | . | TRBJ2-7 | TRBV6-1 | TGTGCCAGCAGGGTAGACAGAGGCTACGAGCAGTACTTC | CASRVDRGYEQYF
. | . | TRBJ1-2 | TRBV7-3 | TGTGCCAGCAGCTTACCGGGGTTCTATGGCTACACCTTC | CASSLPGFYGYTF
. | TRBD1 | TRBJ1-1 | TRBV5-4 | TGTGCCAGCAGCTTGGGAGGACAGGGGGCCGATGAAGCTTTCTTT | CASSLGGQGADEAFF
. | TRBD1 | TRBJ2-7 | TRBV5-6 | TGTGCCAGCAGCACCTGGGGACAGGGAGGAGGCTACGAGCAGTACTTC | CASSTWGQGGGYEQYF
. | . | TRBJ1-2 | TRBV30 | TGTGCCTGCGGGACGGGGCCGACCACTTCCTATGGCTACACCTTC | CACGTGPTTSYGYTF
. | TRBD1 | TRBJ1-2 | TRBV7-2 | TGTGCCAGCAGCTTAGATAGGGACAGGGGCTATGGCTACACCTTC | CASSLDRDRGYGYTF
. | TRBD2 | TRBJ2-3 | TRBV5-1 | TGCGCCAGCAGCCTGGGTTTCGCGGGGGGGGCTCCGGATACGCAGTATTTT | CASSLGFAGGAPDTQYF
. | . | TRBJ2-2 | TRBV4-2 | TGTGCCAGCAGCCTCCGCGGGGGACAGCCGAACACCGGGGAGCTGTTTTTT | CASSLRGGQPNTGELFF
. | . | TRBJ2-1 | TRBV27 | TGTGCCAGCAGTGAGGACAGCTTCTCCTACAATGAGCAGTTCTTC | CASSEDSFSYNEQFF
. | . | TRBJ2-2 | TRBV7-8 | TGTGCCAGCAGCCTCAGGGTAGGGAACACCGGGGAGCTGTTTTTT | CASSLRVGNTGELFF
. | . | TRBJ1-1 | TRBV30 | TGTGCCTGGAGTGTCGGGGGGAACACTGAAGCTTTCTTT | CAWSVGGNTEAFF
. | . | TRBJ1-4 | TRBV28 | TGTGCCAGCAGTTTTAATGAAAAACTGTTTTTT | CASSFNEKLFF
. | . | TRBJ2-5 | TRBV19 | TGTGCCAGTAGTATAGCGCTTAAAGAGACCCAGTACTTC | CASSIALKETQYF
. | . | TRBJ2-2 | TRBV11-2 | TGTGCCAGCAGCCCCCAGGAAAGGACAGGGGAGCTGTTTTTT | CASSPQERTGELFF
medium-sized | . | TRBJ1-1 | TRBV21-1 | TGTGCCAGCAGCAAAGGGGCGGCTTTCTTT | CASSKGAAFF
. | TRBD2 | TRBJ2-3 | TRBV19 | TGTGCCAGTAGTACCCGACTACTAGCGGGGGGCGCAGATACGCAGTATTTT | CASSTRLLAGGADTQYF
few | . | TRBJ2-7 | TRBV19 | TGTGCCAGTAGTATAGGACGGACCTACGAGCAGTACTTC | CASSIGRTYEQYF
. | . | TRBJ2-7 | TRBV5-1 | TGCGCCAGCAGCTTCCGGGGCCGGAAGGACGAGCAGTACTTC | CASSFRGRKDEQYF
once | . | TRBJ1-2 | TRBV30 | TGTGCCTACACACCGGGGGTGACGGGAGGCTACACCTTC | CAYTPGVTGGYTF
. | TRBD1 | TRBJ2-2 | TRBV11-2 | TGTGCCAGCAGCTCTGGACAGGGGGTGACCGGGGAGCTGTTTTTT | CASSSGQGVTGELFF
. | TRBD1 | TRBJ2-3 | TRBV5-1 | TGCGCCAGCAGCATCGGACAGGGGCCAGATACGCAGTATTTT | CASSIGQGPDTQYF
. | TRBD1 | TRBJ2-3 | TRBV28 | TGTGCCAGCAGCCCGGACAGGGGGCGTGGAGATACGCAGTATTTT | CASSPDRGRGDTQYF
few | . | TRBJ1-6 | TRBV5-4 | TGTGCCAGCAGCTTGGCCCGGACAGCAAATTCACCCCTCCACTTT | CASSLARTANSPLHF
. | . | TRBJ2-3 | TRBV11-2 | TGTGCCAGCAGCCCTTCGTGGGCTACGCAGTATTTT | CASSPSWATQYF
. | . | TRBJ2-7 | TRBV15 | TGTGCCACCAGCAGTCCCTCTCAGGGAAGCGGCTACGAGCAGTACTTC | CATSSPSQGSGYEQYF
. | TRBD2 | TRBJ2-7 | TRBV4-2 | TGTGCCAGCAGCCTGACTAGCGGGAGGCACGAGCAGTACTTC | CASSLTSGRHEQYF
. | TRBD1 | TRBJ1-4 | TRBV28 | TGTGCCAGCAGTTTGACAGGGGGCAAGACTAATGAAAAACTGTTTTTT | CASSLTGGKTNEKLFF
. | TRBD1 | TRBJ2-7 | TRBV19 | TGTGCCAGTAGTTTCGGGGACAGGGGATACGAGCAGTACTTC | CASSFGDRGYEQYF
. | . | TRBJ1-1 | TRBV2 | TGTGCCTCTGAGAGGGGGGAGAGGACTTTCTTT | CASERGERTFF